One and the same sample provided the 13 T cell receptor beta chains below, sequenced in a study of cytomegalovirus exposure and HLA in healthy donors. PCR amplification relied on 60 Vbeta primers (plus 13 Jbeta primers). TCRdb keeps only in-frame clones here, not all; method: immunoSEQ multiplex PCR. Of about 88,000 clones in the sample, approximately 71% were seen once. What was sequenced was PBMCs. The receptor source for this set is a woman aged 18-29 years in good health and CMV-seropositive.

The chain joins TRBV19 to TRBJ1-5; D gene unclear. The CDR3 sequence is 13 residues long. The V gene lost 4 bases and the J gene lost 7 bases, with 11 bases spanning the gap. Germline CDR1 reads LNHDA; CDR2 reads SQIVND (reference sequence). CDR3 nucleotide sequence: TGTGCCAGTAGTACGGCCTGGAGCCAGCCCCAGCATTTT. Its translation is CASSTAWSQPQHF. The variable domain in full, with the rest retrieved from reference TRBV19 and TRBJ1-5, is DGGITQSPKYLFRKEGQNVTLSCEQNLNHDAMYWYRQDPGQGLRLIYYSQIVNDFQKGDIAEGYSVSREKKESFPLTVTSAQKNPTAFYLCASSTAWSQPQHFGDGTRLSIL.

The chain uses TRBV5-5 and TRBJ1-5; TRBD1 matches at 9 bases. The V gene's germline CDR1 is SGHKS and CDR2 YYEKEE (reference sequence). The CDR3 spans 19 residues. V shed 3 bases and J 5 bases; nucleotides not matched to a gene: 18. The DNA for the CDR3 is TGTGCCAGCAGCTCCACGTACCGGGACAGGGTAAGGGTCGATCAGCCCCAGCATTTT. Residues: CASSSTYRDRVRVDQPQHF.

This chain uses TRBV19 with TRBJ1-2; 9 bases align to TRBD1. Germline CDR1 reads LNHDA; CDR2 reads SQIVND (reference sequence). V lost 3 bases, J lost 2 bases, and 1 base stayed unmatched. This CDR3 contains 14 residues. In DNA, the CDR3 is TGTGCCAGTAGTATGGGACAGGGAAACTATGGCTACACCTTC. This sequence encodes CASSMGQGNYGYTF.

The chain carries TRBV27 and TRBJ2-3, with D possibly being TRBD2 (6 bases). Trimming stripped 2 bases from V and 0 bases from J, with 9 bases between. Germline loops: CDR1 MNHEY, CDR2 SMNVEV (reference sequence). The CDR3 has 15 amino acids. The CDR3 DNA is TGTGCCAGCAGTTTAGGGGGACTCAGCACAGATACGCAGTATTTT. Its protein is CASSLGGLSTDTQYF.

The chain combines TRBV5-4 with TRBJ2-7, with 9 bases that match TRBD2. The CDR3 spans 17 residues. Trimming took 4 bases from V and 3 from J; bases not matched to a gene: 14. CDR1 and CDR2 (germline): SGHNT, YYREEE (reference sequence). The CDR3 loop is CASSTQLGAGGLYEQYF. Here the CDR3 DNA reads TGTGCCAGCAGCACCCAACTTGGGGCGGGGGGGCTCTACGAGCAGTACTTC.

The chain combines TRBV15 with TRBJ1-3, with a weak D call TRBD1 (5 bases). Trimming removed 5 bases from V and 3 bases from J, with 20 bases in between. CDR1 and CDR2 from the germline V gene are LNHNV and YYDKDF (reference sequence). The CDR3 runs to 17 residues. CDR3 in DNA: TGTGCCACCAGCGGCCCGGGTTGGTCGACAGATGGAAACACCATATATTTT. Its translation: CATSGPGWSTDGNTIYF.

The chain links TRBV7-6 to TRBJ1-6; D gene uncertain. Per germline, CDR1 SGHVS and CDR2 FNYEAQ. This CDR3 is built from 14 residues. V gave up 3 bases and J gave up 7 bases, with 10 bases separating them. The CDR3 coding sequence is TGTGCCAGCAGCTTGCGGAGCTCCAATTCACCCCTCCACTTT. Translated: CASSLRSSNSPLHF.

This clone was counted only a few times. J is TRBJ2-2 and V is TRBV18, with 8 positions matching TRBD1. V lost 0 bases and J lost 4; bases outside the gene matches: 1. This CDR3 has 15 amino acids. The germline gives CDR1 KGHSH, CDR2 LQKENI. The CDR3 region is CASSPPGQVTGELFF. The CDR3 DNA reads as TGTGCCAGCTCACCACCGGGACAGGTCACCGGGGAGCTGTTTTTT. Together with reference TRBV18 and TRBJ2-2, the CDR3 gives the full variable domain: NAGVMQNPRHLVRRRGQEARLRCSPMKGHSHVYWYRQLPEEGLKFMVYLQKENIIDESGMPKERFSAEFPKEGPSILRIQQVVRGDSAAYFCASSPPGQVTGELFFGEGSRLTVL.

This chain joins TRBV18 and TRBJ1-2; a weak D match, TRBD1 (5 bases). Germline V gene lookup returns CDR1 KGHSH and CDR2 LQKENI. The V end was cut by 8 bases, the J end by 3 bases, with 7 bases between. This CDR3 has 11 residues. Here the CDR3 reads CASGGDYGYTF. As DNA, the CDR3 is TGTGCCAGCGGGGGGGACTATGGCTACACCTTC.

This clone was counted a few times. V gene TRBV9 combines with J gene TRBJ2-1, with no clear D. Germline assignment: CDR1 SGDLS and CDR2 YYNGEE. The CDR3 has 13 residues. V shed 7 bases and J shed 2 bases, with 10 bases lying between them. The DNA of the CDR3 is TGTGCCAGCGGCTTGCCGCCCTACAATGAGCAGTTCTTC. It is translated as CASGLPPYNEQFF.

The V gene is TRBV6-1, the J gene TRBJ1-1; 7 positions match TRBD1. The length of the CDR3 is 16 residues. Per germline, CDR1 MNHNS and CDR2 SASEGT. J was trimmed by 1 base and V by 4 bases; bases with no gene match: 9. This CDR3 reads CASSAETGAGNTEAFF. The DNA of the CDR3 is TGTGCCAGCAGTGCCGAAACAGGGGCGGGGAACACTGAAGCTTTCTTT.

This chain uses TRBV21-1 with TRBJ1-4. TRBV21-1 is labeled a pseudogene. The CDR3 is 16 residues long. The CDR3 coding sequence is TGTGCCAGCAGCGGATGGGGAGGGGGTAGGGGTGAAAAACTGTTTTTT. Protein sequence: CASSGWGGGRGEKLFF.

The CDR3 is CALGGGGESNQPQHF. CDR3 coding DNA: TGTGCCCTTGGAGGAGGGGGGGAGAGCAATCAGCCCCAGCATTTT. The rearrangement uses TRBV6-6 and TRBJ1-5, with a possible D match to TRBD1 (6 bases). Trimming removed 11 bases from V and 1 base from J, with 18 bases in between. CDR1 and CDR2 (germline): MNHNY, SVGAGI (reference sequence). The CDR3 runs to 15 residues.